This T cell receptor (beta chain) was observed in a study of T cells after yellow fever vaccination. TCRdb independently ran MiXCR on the 5' RACE reads; one entry per CDR3 protein. Among approximately 180,000 distinct CDR3 sequences, approximately 6% were seen once, and the ten largest hold approximately 3%. The germline V gene encodes CDR1 SGHRS and CDR2 YFSETQ. CDR3 length equals 15 residues. V shed 4 bases, J shed 2 bases, and the junction held 7 bases outside the gene matches. This TCR was sampled from a man aged 18-30 years who received the YFV17D yellow fever vaccine. The chain combines TRBV5-1 with TRBJ2-3; 7 bases match TRBD2. The specimen comprised CD4+ T cells sorted from PBMCs, sampled on the day of the first yellow fever vaccination. The CDR3 region is CASSLSGEYTDTQYF. CDR3 nucleotides: TGCGCCAGCAGCCTGAGCGGGGAATACACAGATACGCAGTATTTT.